This record covers a single T cell receptor (beta chain). This record belongs to a study of control samples from healthy donors and cancer patients. With V trimmed by 2 bases and J by 6 bases, 10 bases remained unmatched. The CDR3 spans 17 residues. Germline V gives CDR1 KGHSH, CDR2 LQKENI. Produced via immunoSEQ multiplex PCR; TCRdb's table is partial and in-frame only. Altogether some 30,000 clones are present, 87% being singletons, with the ten largest covering approximately 3.6%. The specimen was formalin-fixed, paraffin-embedded tissue. The gene calls are TRBV18 and TRBJ2-1; 10 bases are a match to TRBD1. The source of this sequence is a female donor with melanoma. CDR3 nucleotide sequence: TGTGCCAGCTCACCATTGACAGGGGGCCAGGGGGGCAATGAGCAGTTCTTC. Translated: CASSPLTGGQGGNEQFF.